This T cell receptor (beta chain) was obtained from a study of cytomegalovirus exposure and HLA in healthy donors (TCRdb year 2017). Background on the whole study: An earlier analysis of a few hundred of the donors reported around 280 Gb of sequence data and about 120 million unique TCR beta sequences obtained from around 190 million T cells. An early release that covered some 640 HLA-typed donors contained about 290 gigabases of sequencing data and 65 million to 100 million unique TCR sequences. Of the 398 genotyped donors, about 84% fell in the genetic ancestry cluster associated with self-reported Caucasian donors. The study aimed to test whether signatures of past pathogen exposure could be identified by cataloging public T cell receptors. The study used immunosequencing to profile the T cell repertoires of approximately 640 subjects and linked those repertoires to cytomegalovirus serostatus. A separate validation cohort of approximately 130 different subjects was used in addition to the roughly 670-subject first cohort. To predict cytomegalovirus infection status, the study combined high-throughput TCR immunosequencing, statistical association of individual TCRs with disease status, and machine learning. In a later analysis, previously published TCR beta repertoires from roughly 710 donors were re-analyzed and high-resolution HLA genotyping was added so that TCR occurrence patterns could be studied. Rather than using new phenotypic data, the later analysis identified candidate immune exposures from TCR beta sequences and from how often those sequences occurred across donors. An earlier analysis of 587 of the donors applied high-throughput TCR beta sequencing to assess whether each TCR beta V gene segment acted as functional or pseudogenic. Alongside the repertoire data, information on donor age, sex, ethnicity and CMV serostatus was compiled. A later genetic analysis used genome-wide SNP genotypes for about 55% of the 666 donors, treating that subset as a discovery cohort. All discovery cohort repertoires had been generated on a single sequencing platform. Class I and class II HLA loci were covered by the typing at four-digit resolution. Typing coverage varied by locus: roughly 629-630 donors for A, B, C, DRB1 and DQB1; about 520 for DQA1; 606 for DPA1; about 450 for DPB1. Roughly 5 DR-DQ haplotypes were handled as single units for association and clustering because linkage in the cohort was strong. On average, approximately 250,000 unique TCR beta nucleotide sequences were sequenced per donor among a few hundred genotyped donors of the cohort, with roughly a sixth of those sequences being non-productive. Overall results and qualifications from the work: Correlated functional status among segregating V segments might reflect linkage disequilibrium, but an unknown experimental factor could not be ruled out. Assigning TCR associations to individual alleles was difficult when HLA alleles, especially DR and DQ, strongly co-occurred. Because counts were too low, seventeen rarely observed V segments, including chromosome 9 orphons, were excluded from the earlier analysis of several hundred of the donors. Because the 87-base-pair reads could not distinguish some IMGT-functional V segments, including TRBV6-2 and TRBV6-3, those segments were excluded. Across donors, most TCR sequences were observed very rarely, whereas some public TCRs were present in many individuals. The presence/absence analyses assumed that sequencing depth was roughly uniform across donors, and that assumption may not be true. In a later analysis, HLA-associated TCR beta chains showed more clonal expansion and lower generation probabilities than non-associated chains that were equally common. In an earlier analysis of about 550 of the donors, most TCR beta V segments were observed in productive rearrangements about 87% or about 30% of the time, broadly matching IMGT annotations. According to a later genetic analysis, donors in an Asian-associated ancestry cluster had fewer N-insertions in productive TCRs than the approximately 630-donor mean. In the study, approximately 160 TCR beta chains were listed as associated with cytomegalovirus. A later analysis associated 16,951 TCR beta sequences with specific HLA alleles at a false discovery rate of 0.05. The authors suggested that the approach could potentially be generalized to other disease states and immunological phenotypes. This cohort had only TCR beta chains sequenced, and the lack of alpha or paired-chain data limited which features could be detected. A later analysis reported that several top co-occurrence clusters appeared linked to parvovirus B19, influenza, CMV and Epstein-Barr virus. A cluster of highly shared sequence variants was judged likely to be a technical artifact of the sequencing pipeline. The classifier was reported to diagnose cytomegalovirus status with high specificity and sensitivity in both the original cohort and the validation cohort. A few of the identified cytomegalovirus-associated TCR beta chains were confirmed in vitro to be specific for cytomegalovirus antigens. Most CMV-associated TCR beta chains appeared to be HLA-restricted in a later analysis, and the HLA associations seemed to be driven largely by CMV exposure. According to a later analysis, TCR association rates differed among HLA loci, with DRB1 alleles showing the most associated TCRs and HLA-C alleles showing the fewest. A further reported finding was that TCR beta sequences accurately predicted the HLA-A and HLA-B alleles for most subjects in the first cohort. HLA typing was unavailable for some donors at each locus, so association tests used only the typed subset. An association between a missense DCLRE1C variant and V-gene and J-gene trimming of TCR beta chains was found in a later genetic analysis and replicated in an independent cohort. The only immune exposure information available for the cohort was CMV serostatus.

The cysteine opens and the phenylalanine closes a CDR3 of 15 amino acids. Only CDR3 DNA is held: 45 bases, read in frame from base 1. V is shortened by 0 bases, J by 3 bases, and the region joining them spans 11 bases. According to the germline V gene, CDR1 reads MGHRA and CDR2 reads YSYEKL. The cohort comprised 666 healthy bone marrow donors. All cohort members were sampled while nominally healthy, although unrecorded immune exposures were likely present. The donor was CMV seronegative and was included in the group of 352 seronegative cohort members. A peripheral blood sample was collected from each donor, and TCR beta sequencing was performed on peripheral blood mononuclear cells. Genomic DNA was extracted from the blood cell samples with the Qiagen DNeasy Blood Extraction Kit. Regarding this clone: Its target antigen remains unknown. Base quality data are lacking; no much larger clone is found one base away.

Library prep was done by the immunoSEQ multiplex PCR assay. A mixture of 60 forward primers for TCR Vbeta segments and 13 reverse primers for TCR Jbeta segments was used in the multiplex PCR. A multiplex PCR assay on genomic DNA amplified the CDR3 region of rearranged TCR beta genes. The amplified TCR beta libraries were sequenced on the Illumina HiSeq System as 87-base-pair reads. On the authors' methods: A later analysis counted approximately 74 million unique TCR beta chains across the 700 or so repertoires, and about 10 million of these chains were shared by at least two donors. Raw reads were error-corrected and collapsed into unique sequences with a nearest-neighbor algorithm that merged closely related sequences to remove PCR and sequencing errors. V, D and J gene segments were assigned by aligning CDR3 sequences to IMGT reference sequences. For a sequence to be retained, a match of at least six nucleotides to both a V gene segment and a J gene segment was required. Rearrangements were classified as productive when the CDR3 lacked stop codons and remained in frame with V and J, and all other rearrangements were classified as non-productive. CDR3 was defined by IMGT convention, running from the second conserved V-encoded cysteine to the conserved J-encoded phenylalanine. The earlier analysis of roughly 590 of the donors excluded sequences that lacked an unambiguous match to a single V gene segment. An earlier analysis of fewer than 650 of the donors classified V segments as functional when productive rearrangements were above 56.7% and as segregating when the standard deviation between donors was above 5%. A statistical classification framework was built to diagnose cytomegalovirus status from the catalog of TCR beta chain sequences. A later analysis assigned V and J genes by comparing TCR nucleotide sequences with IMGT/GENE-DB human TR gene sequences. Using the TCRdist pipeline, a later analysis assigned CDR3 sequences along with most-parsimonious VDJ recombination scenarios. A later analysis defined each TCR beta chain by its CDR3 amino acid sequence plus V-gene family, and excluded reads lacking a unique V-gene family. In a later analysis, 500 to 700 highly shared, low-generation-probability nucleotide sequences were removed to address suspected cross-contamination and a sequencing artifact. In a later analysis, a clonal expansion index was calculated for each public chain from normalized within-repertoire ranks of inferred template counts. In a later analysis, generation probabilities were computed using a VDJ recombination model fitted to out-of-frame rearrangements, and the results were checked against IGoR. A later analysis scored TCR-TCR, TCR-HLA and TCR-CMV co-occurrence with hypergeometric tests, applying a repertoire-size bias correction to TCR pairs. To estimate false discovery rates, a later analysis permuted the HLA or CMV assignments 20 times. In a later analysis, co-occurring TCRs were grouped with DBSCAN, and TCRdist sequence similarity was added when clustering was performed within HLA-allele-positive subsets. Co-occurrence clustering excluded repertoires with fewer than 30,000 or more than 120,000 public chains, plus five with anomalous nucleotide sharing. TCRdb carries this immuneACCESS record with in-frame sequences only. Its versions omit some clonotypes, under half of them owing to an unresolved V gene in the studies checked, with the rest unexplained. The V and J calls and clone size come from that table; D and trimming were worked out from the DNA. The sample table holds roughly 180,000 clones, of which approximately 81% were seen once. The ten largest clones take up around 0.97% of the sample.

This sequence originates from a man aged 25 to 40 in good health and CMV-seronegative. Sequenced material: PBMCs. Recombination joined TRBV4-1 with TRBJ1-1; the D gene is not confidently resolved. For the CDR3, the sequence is CASSQELTAHTEAFF. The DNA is TGCGCCAGCAGCCAAGAGTTAACAGCCCACACTGAAGCTTTCTTT.